The 8 T cell receptor beta chains given below trace back to one sample, sequenced in a study of CD8 T cells in Susac syndrome. When the RNA was reverse transcribed, random hexamers were used with an input of about 0.5 to 1 ug. In TCRdb, the immunoSEQ multiplex PCR reads were re-called with MiXCR into one record per CDR3 protein. The repertoire includes more than 150,000 distinct CDR3 sequences, just under 95% of them detected once, and around 0.21% sits in the top ten. The sequencing sample was made of CD8+ T cells from PBMCs. These receptors all come from a human donor with multiple sclerosis.

V and J are TRBV3-1 and TRBJ2-1, with 9 bases matching TRBD1. The CDR3 has 18 amino acids. Germline trimming cut 2 bases from V and 3 bases from J; bases unmatched to any gene: 11. Germline-derived CDR1 and CDR2 are LGHDT and YNNKEL (reference sequence). The CDR3 reads CASSQSFEPGQGYNEQFF. DNA for the CDR3: TGTGCCAGCAGCCAAAGCTTCGAACCGGGACAGGGCTACAATGAGCAGTTCTTC.

The CDR3 region has the DNA TGTGCCAGCAGCCACGGGCCCATCCAGGCTGGAAACACCATATATTTT. This translates into CASSHGPIQAGNTIYF. J is TRBJ1-3 and V is TRBV3-1; D remains unclear. The CDR3 is 16 residues long. Germline assignment: CDR1 LGHDT and CDR2 YNNKEL (reference sequence). The V end was cut by 3 bases, the J end by 2 bases, with 14 bases between.

V gene TRBV29-1 combines with J gene TRBJ1-2; 7 bases match TRBD1. The V gene end was trimmed by 4 bases and the J gene end by 3 bases; junction bases not matched to a gene: 14. Germline CDR1 is SQVTM and CDR2 is ANQGSEA. The CDR3 length is 16 residues. The CDR3 loop reads CSVVDPGTARDYGYTF. CDR3 DNA sequence: TGCAGCGTTGTGGACCCTGGGACAGCTCGAGACTATGGCTACACCTTC.

The chain employs TRBV29-1 and TRBJ2-7, with 9 bases identical to TRBD1. V gave up 6 bases and J gave up 2 bases; unmatched junction bases: 8. Germline CDR1 SQVTM, CDR2 ANQGSEA. CDR3 length: 14 residues. CDR3 region: CSVPSGTGPYEQYF. The CDR3 nucleotides are TGCAGCGTCCCCTCCGGGACAGGGCCCTACGAGCAGTACTTC.

This chain joins TRBV4-3 and TRBJ2-3; D is undetermined. V gave up 0 bases and J gave up 9 bases, with 19 bases separating them. The CDR3 spans 16 residues. Germline V gene lookup returns CDR1 LGHNA and CDR2 YSLEER. CDR3 sequence (DNA): TGCGCCAGCAGCCAAGACAGAGGACCAACCTGGGTAACGCAGTATTTT. Encoded protein: CASSQDRGPTWVTQYF.

The chain joins TRBV29-1 to TRBJ2-6, with D possibly being TRBD1 (6 bases). The ends were cut back, 6 bases at V and 2 bases at J, with 14 bases in the middle. Germline V gene data show CDR1 as SQVTM and CDR2 as ANQGSEA. The CDR3 covers 15 residues. The CDR3 nucleotides read TGCAGCGTGGGACAAAAACAAACTGGGGCCAACGTCCTGACTTTC. It specifies CSVGQKQTGANVLTF.

This chain links TRBV9 with TRBJ1-1, with 7 bases matching TRBD1. V shed 4 bases and J 1 base; nucleotides not matched to a gene: 4. There are 14 residues in the CDR3. The germline V gene encodes CDR1 SGDLS and CDR2 YYNGEE. The CDR3 DNA sequence: TGTGCCAGCAGCATCCAGGGGGGGAACACTGAAGCTTTCTTT. This gives the protein CASSIQGGNTEAFF.

V gene TRBV9 combines with J gene TRBJ2-3; TRBD1 matches 7 bases. V was pared by 3 bases and J by 4 bases, with 5 bases of the junction left unmatched. Germline-derived CDR1 and CDR2 are SGDLS and YYNGEE. The CDR3 has 14 amino acids. CDR3 sequence: CASSEQGIPDTQYF. CDR3 sequence (DNA): TGTGCCAGCAGCGAACAGGGGATCCCAGATACGCAGTATTTT. Using reference TRBV9 and TRBJ2-3 for the parts outside the CDR3, the full variable domain is DSGVTQTPKHLITATGQRVTLRCSPRSGDLSVYWYQQSLDQGLQFLIQYYNGEERAKGNILERFSAQQFPDLHSELNLSSLELGDSALYFCASSEQGIPDTQYFGPGTRLTVL.